This TCR beta chain was sequenced during a study of blood T cell repertoires in COVID-19. Study-wide background: Some COVID-19 samples were acute and others convalescent; all came from the United States, Italy and Spain.

The CDR3 consists of 13 residues. The germline V gene encodes CDR1 LNHDA and CDR2 SQIVND (reference sequence). The V and J ends lost 7 bases and 3 bases, in that order; junction bases with no gene match: 3. The authors' processing: Reference gene primer amplification gave nucleated cell count estimates. Here immunoSEQ multiplex PCR was the method, and the copy in TCRdb shows in-frame clones only, minus some. V and J calls and clone size are given by that table; D and trimming were obtained from the DNA. The sample includes 150,000 to 200,000 clones, 87% of them seen just once. The chain couples TRBV19 to TRBJ2-7, with TRBD2 matching 10 bases. The sequenced sample was PBMCs or T cells enriched from blood (not recorded which). This TCR was sampled from a woman between 25 and 40 years old who had recovered from COVID-19. In nucleotides, the CDR3 is TGTGCCAGTAAGGGGACTAGCGACTACGAGCAGTACTTC. Translated: CASKGTSDYEQYF.